This record looks at one TCR beta chain sequence and its context. This record comes from a study of cytomegalovirus exposure and HLA in healthy donors. This CDR3 contains 15 residues. Germline assignment: CDR1 SGHRS and CDR2 YFSETQ. Trimming took 4 bases from V and 7 from J; bases not matched to a gene: 14. 60 Vbeta and 13 Jbeta primers were used in PCR. Using immunoSEQ multiplex PCR, the repertoire was profiled, and TCRdb retains in-frame clones only, with some absent. The top ten hold around 5% of the sample, which has roughly 120,000 clones, 70% to 85% seen once. Material for sequencing was PBMCs. The clonotype originates from a man aged 50-60 years in good health and CMV-seropositive. The chain couples TRBV5-1 to TRBJ2-7; 7 bases are a match to TRBD2. CDR3 protein: CASSDPRRPGGEQYF. In nucleotides, the CDR3 is TGCGCCAGCAGCGACCCCCGGCGGCCCGGGGGGGAGCAGTACTTC.